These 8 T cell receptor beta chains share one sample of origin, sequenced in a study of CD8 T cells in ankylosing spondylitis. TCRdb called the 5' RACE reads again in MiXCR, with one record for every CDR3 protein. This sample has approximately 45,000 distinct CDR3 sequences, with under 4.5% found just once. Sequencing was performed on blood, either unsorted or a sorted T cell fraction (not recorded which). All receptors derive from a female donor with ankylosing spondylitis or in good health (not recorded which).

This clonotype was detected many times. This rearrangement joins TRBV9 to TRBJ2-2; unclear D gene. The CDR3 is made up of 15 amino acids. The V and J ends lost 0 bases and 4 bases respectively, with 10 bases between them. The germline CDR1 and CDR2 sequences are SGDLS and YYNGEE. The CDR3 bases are TGTGCCAGCAGCGTAGGCCACCACATCACCGGGGAGCTGTTTTTT. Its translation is CASSVGHHITGELFF.

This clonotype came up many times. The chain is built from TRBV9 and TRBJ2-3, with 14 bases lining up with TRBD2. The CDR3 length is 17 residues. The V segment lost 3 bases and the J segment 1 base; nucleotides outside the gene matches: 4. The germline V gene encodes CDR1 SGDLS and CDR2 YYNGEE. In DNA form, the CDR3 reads TGTGCCAGCAGCGACCCGACTAGCGGGGGGGGCACAGATACGCAGTATTTT. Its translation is CASSDPTSGGGTDTQYF.

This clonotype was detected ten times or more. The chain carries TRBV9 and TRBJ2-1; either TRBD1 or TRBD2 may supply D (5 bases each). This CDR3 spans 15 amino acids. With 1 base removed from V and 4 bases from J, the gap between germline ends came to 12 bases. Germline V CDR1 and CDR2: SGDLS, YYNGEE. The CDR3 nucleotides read TGTGCCAGCAGCGTAACTCAGGGACCATACAATGAGCAGTTCTTC. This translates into CASSVTQGPYNEQFF.

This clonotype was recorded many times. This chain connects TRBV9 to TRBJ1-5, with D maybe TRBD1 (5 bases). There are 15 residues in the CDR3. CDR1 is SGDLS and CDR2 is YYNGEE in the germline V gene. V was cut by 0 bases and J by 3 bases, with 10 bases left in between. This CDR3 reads CASSVDGQPNQPQHF. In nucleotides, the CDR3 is TGTGCCAGCAGCGTAGATGGACAACCCAATCAGCCCCAGCATTTT.

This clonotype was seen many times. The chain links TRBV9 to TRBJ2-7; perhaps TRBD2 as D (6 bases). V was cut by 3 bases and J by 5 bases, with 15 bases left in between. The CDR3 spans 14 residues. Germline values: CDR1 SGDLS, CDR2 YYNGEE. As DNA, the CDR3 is TGTGCCAGCAGCGCCGGGGCAGGGACTCACGAGCAGTACTTC. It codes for CASSAGAGTHEQYF.

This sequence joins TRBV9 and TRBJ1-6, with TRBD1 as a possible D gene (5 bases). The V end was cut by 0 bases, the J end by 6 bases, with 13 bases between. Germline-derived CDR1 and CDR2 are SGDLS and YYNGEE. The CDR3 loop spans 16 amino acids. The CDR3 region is CASSVDRFPSNSPLHF. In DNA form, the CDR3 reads TGTGCCAGCAGCGTAGACAGGTTTCCTTCTAATTCACCCCTCCACTTT.

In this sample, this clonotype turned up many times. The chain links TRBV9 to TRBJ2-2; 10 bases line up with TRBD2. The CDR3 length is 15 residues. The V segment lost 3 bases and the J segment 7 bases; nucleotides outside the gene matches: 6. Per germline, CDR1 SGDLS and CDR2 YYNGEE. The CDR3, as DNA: TGTGCCAGCAGCGGTAGCGGGGGGTACGGCGGGGAGCTGTTTTTT. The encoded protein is CASSGSGGYGGELFF. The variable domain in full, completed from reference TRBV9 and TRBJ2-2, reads DSGVTQTPKHLITATGQRVTLRCSPRSGDLSVYWYQQSLDQGLQFLIQYYNGEERAKGNILERFSAQQFPDLHSELNLSSLELGDSALYFCASSGSGGYGGELFFGEGSRLTVL.

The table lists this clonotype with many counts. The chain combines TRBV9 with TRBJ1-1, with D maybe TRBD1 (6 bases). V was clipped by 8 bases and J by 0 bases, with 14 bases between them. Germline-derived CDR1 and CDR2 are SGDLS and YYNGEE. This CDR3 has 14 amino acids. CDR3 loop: CASRGGGLNTEAFF. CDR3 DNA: TGTGCCAGTAGGGGGGGGGGCTTGAACACTGAAGCTTTCTTT. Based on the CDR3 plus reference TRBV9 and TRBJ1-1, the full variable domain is DSGVTQTPKHLITATGQRVTLRCSPRSGDLSVYWYQQSLDQGLQFLIQYYNGEERAKGNILERFSAQQFPDLHSELNLSSLELGDSALYFCASRGGGLNTEAFFGQGTRLTVV.